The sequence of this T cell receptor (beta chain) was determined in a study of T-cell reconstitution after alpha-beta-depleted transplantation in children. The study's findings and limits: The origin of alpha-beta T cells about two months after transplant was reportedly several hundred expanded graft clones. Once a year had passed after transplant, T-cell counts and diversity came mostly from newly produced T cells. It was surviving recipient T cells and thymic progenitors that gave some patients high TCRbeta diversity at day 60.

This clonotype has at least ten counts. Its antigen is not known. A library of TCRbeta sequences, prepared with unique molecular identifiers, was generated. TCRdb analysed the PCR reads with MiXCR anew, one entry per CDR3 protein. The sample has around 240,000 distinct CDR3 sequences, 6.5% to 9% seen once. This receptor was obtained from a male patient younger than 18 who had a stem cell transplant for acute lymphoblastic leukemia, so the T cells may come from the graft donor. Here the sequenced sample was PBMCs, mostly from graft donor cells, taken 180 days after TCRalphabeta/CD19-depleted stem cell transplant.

The CDR3 coding sequence is TGTGCCAGCTCACCGTCCCAGGGGAGGACCGGGGAGCTGTTTTTT. Translating it yields CASSPSQGRTGELFF. This sequence joins TRBV18 and TRBJ2-2; D assignment may be TRBD1 or TRBD2 (6 bases each). V gave up 3 bases and J gave up 5 bases, with 13 bases separating them. CDR3 size: 15 residues. CDR1 KGHSH and CDR2 LQKENI come from the germline V gene.